The 9 T cell receptor beta chains below were found in one sample sequenced in a study of blood T cell repertoires in COVID-19. Profiled with immunoSEQ multiplex PCR; TCRdb holds only in-frame clones, not every one. The data show roughly 410,000 clones, over 75% seen once. The specimen was peripheral blood. The receptors stem from a woman in her thirties or forties with COVID-19, enrolled during active disease.

The chain uses TRBV24-1 and TRBJ2-1; 11 bases agree with TRBD1. CDR1 and CDR2 (germline): KGHDR, SFDVKD. The CDR3 loop spans 16 amino acids. The V segment lost 4 bases and the J segment 4 bases; nucleotides outside the gene matches: 5. This CDR3 is CATSEYGTGGYNEQFF. DNA for the CDR3: TGTGCCACCAGTGAATACGGGACAGGGGGTTACAATGAGCAGTTCTTC.

The chain uses TRBV14 and TRBJ1-2; maybe TRBD1 (6 bases). Germline V lookup: CDR1 SGHDN, CDR2 FVKESK. The V gene lost 0 bases and the J gene lost 8 bases, with 10 bases spanning the gap. CDR3 size: 13 residues. CDR3 amino acids: CASSQDQGRGYTF. For the CDR3, the DNA is TGTGCCAGCAGCCAAGATCAGGGGCGAGGCTACACCTTC.

This rearrangement joins TRBV15 to TRBJ1-5; TRBD1 matches 10 bases. Trimming removed 2 bases from V and 6 bases from J; junction bases left unmatched: 7. Germline loops: CDR1 LNHNV, CDR2 YYDKDF (reference sequence). The CDR3 runs 16 residues. The CDR3 DNA reads TGTGCCACCAGCAGACCCAGACAGGGGGCGAGTCAGCCCCAGCATTTT. Protein: CATSRPRQGASQPQHF.

The V and J genes are TRBV19 and TRBJ2-1; 8 bases map to TRBD2. Germline lookup yields CDR1 LNHDA and CDR2 SQIVND (reference sequence). This CDR3 has 15 amino acids. J gave up 1 base and V 10 bases, and 9 bases lay outside the gene matches. The CDR3 loop reads CATSVAGPSYNEQFF. As DNA, the CDR3 is TGTGCCACCTCGGTAGCGGGGCCTTCCTACAATGAGCAGTTCTTC.

The chain is built from TRBV28 and TRBJ2-7; TRBD2 might be the D (5 bases). Germline CDR1 MDHEN, CDR2 SYDVKM. The CDR3 extends over 15 amino acids. The V and J ends lost 3 bases and 0 bases respectively, with 12 bases between them. The chain's CDR3 is CASSFFGVGSYEQYF. The CDR3 region has the DNA TGTGCCAGCAGTTTTTTCGGGGTAGGCTCCTACGAGCAGTACTTC.

In its sample, this clone was seen a few times. The genes are TRBV28 and TRBJ2-7, with no clear D. V was trimmed by 6 bases and J by 3 bases, leaving 15 bases between them. Per the germline V gene, CDR1 is MDHEN and CDR2 is SYDVKM. This CDR3 contains 14 residues. The CDR3 is CASSLHTNDYEQYF. The CDR3 DNA reads TGTGCCAGCAGCCTGCATACAAACGACTACGAGCAGTACTTC.

The chain recombines TRBV11-2 with TRBJ2-1; TRBD1 matches 8 bases. The V gene's germline CDR1 is SGHAT and CDR2 FQNNGV. There are 15 residues in the CDR3. Trimming cost V 2 bases and J 7 bases; bases outside gene matches: 7. CDR3 bases: TGTGCCAGCAGCTTAACAGGGGGAAGGAGGAATGAGCAGTTCTTC. Translation: CASSLTGGRRNEQFF.

This chain links TRBV5-1 with TRBJ2-1; 9 bases match TRBD2. The CDR3 loop spans 15 amino acids. J lost 5 bases, V lost 3 bases, and 6 bases had no gene match. CDR1 and CDR2 (germline): SGHRS, YFSETQ. The CDR3 nucleotides read TGCGCCAGCAGCTACGCGGGGGGGTCTCACAATGAGCAGTTCTTC. It is translated as CASSYAGGSHNEQFF.

The J gene is TRBJ1-1, the V gene TRBV4-3; 9 nucleotides line up with TRBD1. The germline CDR1 and CDR2 sequences are LGHNA and YSLEER. V lost 6 bases, J lost 4 bases, and 12 bases stayed unmatched. The CDR3 covers 16 residues. CDR3 sequence reads: CASSSGTGGFGTEAFF. The CDR3 DNA reads TGCGCCAGCAGTTCAGGAACAGGGGGCTTCGGCACTGAAGCTTTCTTT.